These 26 T cell receptor beta chains were sequenced from one sample in a study of Tregs in tolerant kidney transplant recipients (dated by TCRdb to the late 2010s). The library was generated by the immunoSEQ multiplex PCR assay. TCRdb took this table from immuneACCESS and kept in-frame rearrangements with V and J called. Such tables lack part of the clones; where checked against another copy, unresolved V genes explain under half of the gap, and the rest is unexplained. A total of approximately 100,000 clones appear in this sample, over 85% of them only once. The top ten clonotypes cover 0.46% of the sample. Taken with the paper, the label for time point translates to: blood sample drawn before combined kidney and bone marrow transplant. The sample in question was CD4+ T cells from blood, obtained before the transplant. The receptor set was obtained from a human donor who received a combined kidney and bone marrow transplant.

V gene TRBV7-2 combines with J gene TRBJ2-7; tentative D call: TRBD1 (5 bases). Germline lookup yields CDR1 SGHTA and CDR2 FQGNSA. The CDR3 is 15 amino acids. V lost 5 bases and J 5 bases, leaving 19 bases between the germline ends. In DNA, the CDR3 is TGTGCCAGCAGCCAAGCCGGTCTCAGGGTGAACGAGCAGTACTTC. It codes for CASSQAGLRVNEQYF. Full variable domain (rest looked up from reference TRBV7-2 and TRBJ2-7): GAGVSQSPSNKVTEKGKDVELRCDPISGHTALYWYRQSLGQGLEFLIYFQGNSAPDKSGLPSDRFSAERTGGSVSTLTIQRTQQEDSAVYLCASSQAGLRVNEQYFGPGTRLTVT.

The chain links TRBV19 to TRBJ1-1; perhaps TRBD1 as D (5 bases). This CDR3 comprises 14 residues. V lost 5 bases, J lost 0 bases, and 10 bases lay in between. The germline CDR1 and CDR2 sequences are LNHDA and SQIVND (reference sequence). CDR3 in amino acids: CASSSQGLNTEAFF. For the CDR3, the DNA is TGTGCCAGTAGTTCTCAGGGCCTGAACACTGAAGCTTTCTTT.

The chain joins TRBV11-2 to TRBJ2-3; TRBD2 agrees at 15 bases. CDR3 length equals 18 residues. Germline V CDR1 and CDR2: SGHAT, FQNNGV. The V gene end was trimmed by 4 bases and the J gene end by 10 bases; junction bases not matched to a gene: 15. DNA of the CDR3: TGTGCCAGCAGCTCCCGTGTACGGACTAGCGGGAGGGTACCATCGCAGTATTTT. Translating gives CASSSRVRTSGRVPSQYF.

The rearrangement links TRBV5-1 to TRBJ1-1; 8 nucleotides agree with TRBD1. The CDR3 extends over 14 amino acids. V gave up 0 bases and J gave up 6 bases; unmatched junction bases: 4. Germline V gene sequence: CDR1 SGHRS, CDR2 YFSETQ. The CDR3 DNA sequence: TGCGCCAGCAGCTTGGTTTTGGACAGGGCTGAAGCTTTCTTT. This codes for CASSLVLDRAEAFF.

This chain connects TRBV7-8 to TRBJ2-2, with 7 bases that match TRBD1. V shed 1 base and J 0 bases; nucleotides not matched to a gene: 2. CDR3 length: 16 amino acids. Germline-derived CDR1 and CDR2 are SGHVS and FQNEAQ. DNA for the CDR3: TGTGCCAGCAGCTTAGATCAGGGGGCGAACACCGGGGAGCTGTTTTTT. Protein sequence: CASSLDQGANTGELFF.

The chain uses TRBV18 and TRBJ1-2, with D uncertain. The V end lost 2 bases, the J end lost 3 bases, and 10 bases lay between the germline ends. The CDR3 consists of 14 residues. The germline CDR1 and CDR2 sequences are KGHSH and LQKENI. CDR3 loop: CASSPSKEYYGYTF. The DNA of the CDR3 is TGTGCCAGCTCACCATCTAAGGAGTACTATGGCTACACCTTC.

The chain is built from TRBV7-9 and TRBJ2-3, with D unresolved. Germline V CDR1 and CDR2: SEHNR, FQNEAQ (reference sequence). The CDR3 length is 12 residues. V lost 5 bases, J lost 9 bases, and 12 bases lay in between. The CDR3 bases are TGTGCCAGCAGCCCCCCGACTTCGACGCAGTATTTT. Translated: CASSPPTSTQYF. The entire variable domain, with the rest obtained from reference TRBV7-9 and TRBJ2-3, is as follows: DTGVSQNPRHKITKRGQNVTFRCDPISEHNRLYWYRQTLGQGPEFLTYFQNEAQLEKSRLLSDRFSAERPKGSFSTLEIQRTEQGDSAMYLCASSPPTSTQYFGPGTRLTVL.

J is TRBJ1-2 and V is TRBV12-5; 7 positions match TRBD1. After removal of 1 base from V and 1 base from J, the junction contained 0 bases not matched to a gene. The CDR3 runs 14 residues. The germline CDR1 and CDR2 sequences are LGHNT and FRNRAP. The CDR3 protein is CASGLGQGNYGYTF. In DNA form, the CDR3 reads TGTGCTAGTGGTTTGGGACAGGGTAACTATGGCTACACCTTC. The full variable domain, its missing parts supplied by reference TRBV12-5 and TRBJ1-2, is DARVTQTPRHKVTEMGQEVTMRCQPILGHNTVFWYRQTMMQGLELLAYFRNRAPLDDSGMPKDRFSAEMPDATLATLKIQPSEPRDSAVYFCASGLGQGNYGYTFGSGTRLTVV.

Of note for this clone: Sequence at one end of the junction differs from germline and may be a read error. Other nucleotide sequences from this sample produce the same CDR3. The V call is TRBV6-5, the J call TRBJ1-6, with 8 bases lining up with TRBD1. Germline V CDR1 and CDR2: MNHEY, SVGAGI. The CDR3 consists of 13 residues. CDR3 residues: CASGRGHNSPLHF. CDR3 DNA sequence: TGTGCCAGCGGCAGGGGGCACAATTCCCCCCTCCACTTT.

The rearrangement links TRBV20-1 to TRBJ2-7, with D perhaps TRBD1 (6 bases). In germline, CDR1 is DFQATT, CDR2 SNEGSKA (reference sequence). The CDR3 length is 11 residues. Trimming took 6 bases from V and 5 from J, leaving 11 bases between them. CDR3 nucleotides: TGCAGTGCCAGGACAGTTAACGAGCAGTACTTC. Its translation is CSARTVNEQYF.

The rearrangement joins TRBV29-1 to TRBJ1-2, with 7 bases that match TRBD1. V was clipped by 3 bases and J by 5 bases; unmatched bases: 9. The CDR3 extends over 14 amino acids. Germline CDR1 is SQVTM and CDR2 is ANQGSEA. CDR3: CSVDQVGQSYGYTF. For the CDR3, the DNA is TGCAGCGTTGATCAGGTGGGACAGTCATATGGCTACACCTTC.

The chain employs TRBV6-1 and TRBJ1-1; 7 bases line up with TRBD1. Germline V gene data show CDR1 as MNHNS and CDR2 as SASEGT. J lost 2 bases, V lost 7 bases, and 4 bases had no gene match. The CDR3 spans 13 residues. In DNA, the CDR3 is TGTGCCAGCAAGGGACAGTATAACACTGAAGCTTTCTTT. As protein: CASKGQYNTEAFF.

The chain combines TRBV6-5 with TRBJ1-4; D unclear. This CDR3 comprises 15 residues. V dropped 6 bases and J dropped 4 bases, with 15 bases sitting between them. CDR1 is MNHEY and CDR2 is SVGAGI in the germline V gene. In DNA, the CDR3 is TGTGCCAGCAGCCCCCTCGGGAGCAATAATGAAAAACTGTTTTTT. It specifies CASSPLGSNNEKLFF.

The chain is built from TRBV6-5 and TRBJ1-2, with D possibly matching TRBD1 (6 bases). Germline V gives CDR1 MNHEY, CDR2 SVGAGI. The length of the CDR3 is 13 residues. V gave up 6 bases and J gave up 2 bases, with 10 bases separating them. The DNA of the CDR3 is TGTGCCAGCAGGGTTCAGGGGAACTATGGCTACACCTTC. Translation gives CASRVQGNYGYTF.

The chain uses TRBV19 and TRBJ2-7, with D possibly TRBD2 on 7 matching bases. Deletions cut 6 bases from V and 0 bases from J, with 18 bases between. Germline V gives CDR1 LNHDA, CDR2 SQIVND (reference sequence). This CDR3 contains 16 residues. CDR3 bases: TGTGCCAGTAGCTTTGGGGGAGGGGGTATCTCCTACGAGCAGTACTTC. Translated, it gives CASSFGGGGISYEQYF.

This clone was recorded once. CDR3 in DNA: TGTGCCAGCAGTGAAGCCCGCCGGTCTTGGGGCTACACCTTC. Its translation is CASSEARRSWGYTF. The chain recombines TRBV2 with TRBJ1-2; D remains unclear. The length of the CDR3 is 14 residues. Germline assignment: CDR1 SNHLY and CDR2 FYNNEI. V lost 0 bases and J 8 bases, leaving 13 bases between the germline ends.

The gene calls are TRBV28 and TRBJ1-5; D is ambiguous. Germline V gene data show CDR1 as MDHEN and CDR2 as SYDVKM. V was clipped by 3 bases and J by 6 bases, with 15 bases between them. The length of the CDR3 is 15 residues. The chain's CDR3 is CASSFPRGAGQPQHF. DNA for the CDR3: TGTGCCAGCAGTTTCCCCCGGGGAGCTGGTCAGCCCCAGCATTTT. Variable domain in full (rest from reference TRBV28 and TRBJ1-5): DVKVTQSSRYLVKRTGEKVFLECVQDMDHENMFWYRQDPGLGLRLIYFSYDVKMKEKGDIPEGYSVSREKKERFSLILESASTNQTSMYLCASSFPRGAGQPQHFGDGTRLSIL.

The chain carries TRBV7-7 and TRBJ2-1; 7 nucleotides match TRBD2. The V gene's germline CDR1 is SSHAT and CDR2 FNYEAQ (reference sequence). The CDR3 has 15 residues. With V trimmed by 5 bases and J by 3 bases, 7 bases remained unmatched. CDR3 in DNA: TGTGCCAGCAGCCCCCTTCGGGACTACTACAATGAGCAGTTCTTC. Amino acids: CASSPLRDYYNEQFF.

The chain carries TRBV18 and TRBJ2-3, with 8 positions matching TRBD1. Per germline, CDR1 KGHSH and CDR2 LQKENI. With V trimmed by 4 bases and J by 3 bases, 12 bases remained unmatched. The CDR3 is 17 residues long. The DNA for the CDR3 is TGTGCCAGCTCACAGCAGGGGGCTCCTCTTGAGACAGATACGCAGTATTTT. As protein: CASSQQGAPLETDTQYF. The entire variable domain, with the rest obtained from reference TRBV18 and TRBJ2-3, is as follows: NAGVMQNPRHLVRRRGQEARLRCSPMKGHSHVYWYRQLPEEGLKFMVYLQKENIIDESGMPKERFSAEFPKEGPSILRIQQVVRGDSAAYFCASSQQGAPLETDTQYFGPGTRLTVL.

The rearrangement joins TRBV19 to TRBJ2-7, with 7 nucleotides matching TRBD2. CDR3 length: 14 residues. V shed 7 bases, J shed 6 bases, and the junction held 12 bases outside the gene matches. Looked up from germline, CDR1 is LNHDA and CDR2 is SQIVND (reference sequence). The CDR3 loop reads CASTSVAGVGEQYF. For the CDR3, the DNA is TGTGCCAGTACCTCAGTTGCGGGAGTTGGCGAGCAGTACTTC.

The chain has TRBV5-5 and TRBJ2-3; 10 nucleotides agree with TRBD1. CDR3 length equals 16 residues. CDR1 and CDR2 from the germline V gene are SGHKS and YYEKEE (reference sequence). J was trimmed by 3 bases and V by 1 base; bases with no gene match: 5. The CDR3 sequence: CASSLPRTGGTDTQYF. Written as DNA, the CDR3 is TGTGCCAGCAGCTTGCCAAGGACAGGGGGGACAGATACGCAGTATTTT. Looking up the rest from reference TRBV5-5 and TRBJ2-3 gives the full variable domain: DAGVTQSPTHLIKTRGQQVTLRCSPISGHKSVSWYQQVLGQGPQFIFQYYEKEERGRGNFPDRFSARQFPNYSSELNVNALLLGDSALYLCASSLPRTGGTDTQYFGPGTRLTVL.

The V call is TRBV7-2, the J call TRBJ2-2; the match to TRBD2 covers 8 bases. Germline V gene lookup returns CDR1 SGHTA and CDR2 FQGNSA. The CDR3 runs to 16 residues. Unmatched junction bases numbered 5, after V lost 1 base and J lost 4 bases. As DNA, the CDR3 is TGTGCCAGCAGCTTAGTGCCGGGGGGGGTCACCGGGGAGCTGTTTTTT. Translating gives CASSLVPGGVTGELFF.

The count of this clone is one. The chain uses TRBV5-1 and TRBJ2-5; possibly TRBD2 for D (5 bases). Trimming removed 0 bases at V and 2 bases at J, with 11 bases between. Germline assignment: CDR1 SGHRS and CDR2 YFSETQ. The CDR3 covers 15 residues. The CDR3 is CASSLAAREQETQYF. CDR3 in DNA: TGCGCCAGCAGCTTGGCAGCGAGGGAGCAAGAGACCCAGTACTTC.

The CDR3 protein is CAWSVGGAGGRNEQFF. The CDR3 bases are TGTGCCTGGAGTGTGGGAGGGGCGGGGGGACGAAATGAGCAGTTCTTC. The rearrangement uses TRBV30 and TRBJ2-1; 8 nucleotides align to TRBD2. This CDR3 has 16 residues. Germline V lookup: CDR1 GTSNPN, CDR2 SVGIG (reference sequence). The trim removed 0 bases at V and 7 bases at J, leaving 11 bases unmatched. The complete variable domain, with remaining parts taken from reference TRBV30 and TRBJ2-1, reads SQTIHQWPATLVQPVGSPLSLECTVEGTSNPNLYWYRQAAGRGLQLLFYSVGIGQISSEVPQNLSASRPQDRQFILSSKKLLLSDSGFYLCAWSVGGAGGRNEQFFGPGTRLTVL.

In the case of this clone: Germline is not matched at one junction end, which may reflect a read error. The chain combines TRBV11-3 with TRBJ1-1, with D possibly being TRBD1 (5 bases). The CDR3 extends over 13 amino acids. The germline CDR1 and CDR2 sequences are SGHNT and YENEEA. The CDR3 coding sequence is TGTGCCAGCAGCTGGGGACTCAACAGTGAAGCTTTCTTT. This gives the protein CASSWGLNSEAFF.

The chain uses TRBV15 and TRBJ2-7; TRBD1 agrees at 7 bases. Germline CDR1 and CDR2: LNHNV and YYDKDF (reference sequence). The CDR3 extends over 18 amino acids. The J segment lost 2 bases and the V segment lost 5 bases, leaving 18 bases of the junction unmatched. The CDR3 reads CATSFPGTETSSPYEQYF. The CDR3 DNA reads TGTGCCACCAGCTTCCCCGGGACAGAAACTTCGAGCCCCTACGAGCAGTACTTC.